This TCR beta chain is drawn from a study of blood T cells in healthy people across ages (dated by TCRdb to the mid-2010s). Regarding the study in general: In model experiments, template switching captured roughly one uniquely barcoded TCR beta cDNA molecule for every two T cells. Age-related changes in TCR beta repertoire diversity were measured in the study by deep sequencing normalized with unique cDNA molecular identifiers. Donors were grouped into four age groups: young (average roughly 17 years), middle-aged (39), aged (around 56) and long-lived (less than 85). To avoid experimental bias, donors of different ages were spread randomly across the sequencing lanes. For two donors (one aged 18 to 29 and one aged 80 or older), the study analyzed two additional independent replicas of 1 million unique cDNA reads from the same blood draw. The paper as a whole reports these results and caveats: The percentage of naive T cells measured by flow cytometry correlated strongly with observed TCR beta diversity. Total diversity estimates from one million sequenced T cells were considered lower bounds and underestimates. As age increased, observed TCR beta diversity per million T cells dropped in a roughly linear way, and a significant reduction was already evident by age approximately 40. Because profiling used bulk unsorted PBMCs, naive and antigen-experienced compartments could not be compared conclusively. Because the CMV infection status of the donors was unknown, age-related changes in expanded clonotypes may potentially have been confounded. Compared with the aged group, the long-lived group had more naive CD4+ T cells, fewer expanded clones and increased TCR diversity, suggesting age selection.

The protocol used for the library was 5' RACE. These reads were obtained on an Illumina HiSeq 2500. A second PCR of about 6 to 12 cycles was run with a J-beta primer mix and a sample-barcoded 5' primer. A unique molecular identifier was introduced onto each TCR beta cDNA molecule by a template-switch 5' adaptor carrying 12 random nucleotides. Each sample yielded at least 2.5 million CDR3-containing paired-end reads. All of the RNA was converted into first-strand cDNA using the Mint cDNA synthesis kit, with a TRBC-specific oligonucleotide serving as the primer. Following uracil-DNA glycosylase treatment, all cDNA underwent a first 18-cycle PCR with the universal primers M1SS and BC2_uni_R. The original pipeline was this. For normalization, 1 million high-quality reads were randomly selected from each sample, with every read carrying a distinct molecular identifier. Instead of being binned into consensus sequences, reads that shared molecular identifiers were thrown out. MiTCR, run with a Q25 quality threshold and the strictest error-elimination algorithm, handled CDR3 identification, clonotype clustering and error correction. A nonparametric unseen species model with Euler transformation was used to estimate lower-bound total TCR beta diversity. Through fastp at Q25 and MiXCR, TCRdb rebuilt clones from the public reads, retaining in-frame beta chains. Every distinct CDR3 protein forms one entry, paired with its most common genes and DNA. These V and J calls are TCRdb output, not the study's own analysis. This sample lists approximately 770,000 distinct CDR3 sequences; about three fifths were detected once. The ten biggest clones cover about 20% of the sample.

The donors were some 39 Caucasian individuals from Russia, aged roughly 6 to 95 years, who were systemically healthy. Ten milliliters of peripheral blood were drawn from each donor into EDTA-treated Vacutainer tubes. Ficoll-Paque density-gradient centrifugation was used to isolate PBMCs, with at least 7 million obtained per sample. Total RNA was extracted from PBMCs with Trizol reagent, with at least 5 micrograms obtained per sample. For every donor, an aliquot of PBMCs went through flow cytometry to measure the percentages of naive CD45RAhigh/CD27high T cells. Trimming at the junction amounts to 0 bases on V and 7 bases on J, and the germline ends lie 10 bases apart. CDR1 is given as MNHEY and CDR2 as SMNVEV, both from the germline V gene (reference sequence). The CDR3 goes from the cysteine to the phenylalanine over 15 residues. Only the CDR3 part of the read is kept: 45 bases, read in frame from the first base.

This clonotype was detected once. No cognate antigen has been identified for it. The sample holds no much larger clone one base away, and base qualities are not on file. This TCR was recovered from a man aged 30 to 45 in good health. Sequenced material: blood. The receptor chain draws on TRBV27 and TRBJ1-6, with a weak D call of TRBD1 (5 bases match). The CDR3 sequence is CASSLSAGINSPLHF. Read as DNA, the sequence is TGTGCCAGCAGTTTATCAGCAGGGATAAATTCACCCCTCCACTTT.